The present T cell receptor beta chain was sequenced within a study of beta chain features in type 1 diabetes. Study results and caveats: There were fewer insertions and more deletions at the VDJ junctions of type 1 diabetes patients.

Expressed TCRB transcripts were sequenced because the isolated RNA had all been reverse transcribed beforehand. Libraries were prepared by immunoSEQ multiplex PCR; TCRdb keeps only in-frame clonotypes and omits some of them. The table records roughly 300,000 clones, 8% of them present only once. Blood was drawn once from each donor into heparinised tubes. The draws averaged around 120 mL. In germline, CDR1 is LNHDA, CDR2 SQIVND (reference sequence). The V end lost 5 bases, the J end lost 0 bases, and 14 bases lay between the germline ends. The CDR3 runs to 16 residues. Of note for this clone: The target antigen is unknown.

Sequencing was done on a sample of central memory CD4+ T cells from blood. The V call is TRBV19, the J call TRBJ1-5; no definite D call. The receptor comes from a young woman in good health. The CDR3 sequence is CASSYGPAYSNQPQHF. CDR3 DNA sequence: TGTGCCAGTAGTTACGGGCCAGCTTATAGCAATCAGCCCCAGCATTTT.